The 5 T cell receptor beta chains in this list originate from one sample, sequenced in a study of T cell responses to AZD1222 COVID-19 vaccine (TCRdb year 2021). The time point label, as the study defines it: about 28 days (+/-7) after the second vaccine dose. The method was the immunoSEQ multiplex PCR assay. TCRdb limited this immuneACCESS table to in-frame rearrangements with V and J called. A share of clones is missing; checked studies link under half to unresolved V genes, and the rest is unexplained. Here the sample has around 110,000 clones; around 94% occur a single time. The ten most abundant clones make up about 1.4% of the sample. Specimen: peripheral blood, collected 28 days after the second AZD1222 dose. The receptors originated from an adult who received the AZD1222 COVID-19 vaccine.

The gene calls are TRBV19 and TRBJ1-2, with 8 bases fitting TRBD1. The CDR3 length is 14 residues. V dropped 10 bases and J dropped 4; count of bases not matched to a gene: 11. Per germline, CDR1 LNHDA and CDR2 SQIVND (reference sequence). This CDR3 is CATKLTGVGYGYTF. The CDR3 DNA follows: TGTGCCACCAAGCTGACAGGGGTTGGCTATGGCTACACCTTC.

This clone appeared a single time. V gene TRBV2 combines with J gene TRBJ2-3, with D possibly being TRBD1 (5 bases). Germline lookup yields CDR1 SNHLY and CDR2 FYNNEI. V was trimmed by 4 bases and J by 5 bases, leaving 13 bases between them. The CDR3 has 14 residues. CDR3 DNA: TGTGCCAGCAGTGTTAGTCAGGGTGGAGATACGCAGTATTTT. Protein: CASSVSQGGDTQYF.

The V and J genes are TRBV6-5 and TRBJ1-2, with a possible D match to TRBD1 (5 bases). Looked up from germline, CDR1 is MNHEY and CDR2 is SVGAGI. The CDR3 consists of 13 residues. Trimming stripped 2 bases from V and 1 base from J, with 5 bases between. CDR3 sequence (DNA): TGTGCCAGCAGTTACGACAGTAACTATGGCTACACCTTC. This sequence encodes CASSYDSNYGYTF.

The chain employs TRBV7-9 and TRBJ1-5; maybe TRBD1 (6 bases). V lost 4 bases, J lost 2 bases, and 12 bases lay in between. The CDR3 sequence is 15 residues long. Germline CDR1 and CDR2: SEHNR and FQNEAQ (reference sequence). The CDR3 DNA reads TGTGCCAGCAGCTCCATGGACAGCGGCAATCAGCCCCAGCATTTT. Residues: CASSSMDSGNQPQHF.

This clone showed up just once. The chain carries TRBV7-2 and TRBJ2-3; no definite D call. Per the germline V gene, CDR1 is SGHTA and CDR2 is FQGNSA. V gave up 5 bases and J gave up 0 bases, with 9 bases separating them. The CDR3 has 14 amino acids. CDR3: CASSVSYSTDTQYF. CDR3 in DNA: TGTGCCAGCAGCGTGTCCTACAGCACAGATACGCAGTATTTT.